Each of the 18 T cell receptor beta chains below was sequenced from the same sample in a study of cytomegalovirus exposure and HLA in healthy donors. Primers: 60 Vbeta forward and 13 Jbeta reverse. Sequencing was performed with immunoSEQ multiplex PCR; in TCRdb, only in-frame clones are kept and a portion is missing. The profile covers under 130,000 clones, with roughly 80% appearing a single time and over 6.5% taken by the ten largest. Material: PBMCs. These receptors were collected from a woman in her forties in good health and CMV-seropositive.

The chain uses TRBV5-5 and TRBJ2-1; no firm D call. The ends were cut back, 3 bases at V and 8 bases at J, with 6 bases in the middle. The germline CDR1 and CDR2 sequences are SGHKS and YYEKEE (reference sequence). The CDR3 loop spans 11 amino acids. CDR3 amino acids: CASSSYYEQFF. CDR3 DNA sequence: TGTGCCAGCAGCTCTTACTATGAGCAGTTCTTC.

The chain employs TRBV18 and TRBJ1-3; unclear D gene. There are 13 residues in the CDR3. CDR1 is KGHSH, CDR2 LQKENI, per germline. V was trimmed by 5 bases and J by 2 bases, leaving 7 bases between them. The CDR3 spells CASSTSAGNTIYF. The CDR3 DNA sequence: TGTGCCAGCTCAACCTCAGCTGGAAACACCATATATTTT. The whole variable domain, filled in from reference TRBV18 and TRBJ1-3, reads NAGVMQNPRHLVRRRGQEARLRCSPMKGHSHVYWYRQLPEEGLKFMVYLQKENIIDESGMPKERFSAEFPKEGPSILRIQQVVRGDSAAYFCASSTSAGNTIYFGEGSWLTVV.

The V call is TRBV11-3, the J call TRBJ2-7; 10 nucleotides align to TRBD2. The CDR3 is 15 residues long. CDR1 and CDR2 (germline): SGHNT, YENEEA. Unmatched junction bases numbered 6, after V lost 2 bases and J lost 5 bases. The CDR3 nucleotides are TGTGCCAGCAGCTTACGGCTAGCGGGAGAGCACGAGCAGTACTTC. It specifies CASSLRLAGEHEQYF.

This chain uses TRBV9 with TRBJ2-2; 11 bases are a match to TRBD2. V was pared by 2 bases and J by 6 bases, with 6 bases of the junction left unmatched. In germline, CDR1 is SGDLS, CDR2 YYNGEE. The CDR3 totals 16 residues. CDR3: CASSVSGRAGAGELFF. The CDR3 DNA sequence: TGTGCCAGCAGCGTTAGCGGGAGGGCCGGAGCCGGGGAGCTGTTTTTT.

In this sample, this clone turned up once. The rearrangement uses TRBV5-1 and TRBJ1-2; 8 bases map to TRBD1. The CDR3 runs to 16 residues. Germline V lookup: CDR1 SGHRS, CDR2 YFSETQ. With 4 bases clipped from V and 3 bases from J, the junction kept 11 bases outside the gene matches. The CDR3 coding sequence is TGCGCCAGCAGCCACCACGACAGGGGATTTTACTATGGCTACACCTTC. This sequence encodes CASSHHDRGFYYGYTF. The whole variable domain, filled in from reference TRBV5-1 and TRBJ1-2, reads KAGVTQTPRYLIKTRGQQVTLSCSPISGHRSVSWYQQTPGQGLQFLFEYFSETQRNKGNFPGRFSGRQFSNSRSEMNVSTLELGDSALYLCASSHHDRGFYYGYTFGSGTRLTVV.

The rearrangement uses TRBV29-1 and TRBJ2-7, with 10 bases identical to TRBD1. V lost 3 bases to trimming and J lost 4 bases; unmatched junction nucleotides: 9. Germline assignment: CDR1 SQVTM and CDR2 ANQGSEA. CDR3 length equals 15 residues. The CDR3 sequence: CSVDERDRGRYEQYF. The CDR3 DNA sequence: TGCAGCGTTGATGAACGGGACAGGGGTCGGTACGAGCAGTACTTC.

The chain combines TRBV4-2 with TRBJ2-7; 12 bases line up with TRBD2. This CDR3 has 17 amino acids. Germline V gives CDR1 LGHNA, CDR2 YNFKEQ. The V segment lost 3 bases and the J segment 5 bases; nucleotides outside the gene matches: 11. The CDR3 DNA follows: TGTGCCAGCAGCCAGGGACTCCTAGCGGGGGGGTTCCACGAGCAGTACTTC. It encodes CASSQGLLAGGFHEQYF.

The chain recombines TRBV27 with TRBJ2-5, with TRBD1 matching over 12 bases. The J call may not be correct, given that the DNA end is closer to TRBJ2-7. Germline CDR1 and CDR2: MNHEY and SMNVEV (reference sequence). The CDR3 runs 13 residues. The CDR3 reads CARTGTGGCEQYF. The CDR3 nucleotides read TGTGCCAGGACCGGGACAGGGGGCTGCGAGCAGTACTTC.

This chain joins TRBV7-2 and TRBJ1-4; TRBD1 is a possible D gene (5 bases). Trimming pared 5 bases from V and 0 bases from J, leaving 10 bases between. This CDR3 is 15 amino acids long. Germline CDR1 reads SGHTA; CDR2 reads FQGNSA. The DNA for the CDR3 is TGTGCCAGCAGCCTCGGGGACTCAACTAATGAAAAACTGTTTTTT. Translated, it gives CASSLGDSTNEKLFF.

This chain's CDR3 is CASSWGSRGKTQYF. CDR3 in DNA: TGTGCCAGCAGCTGGGGCAGCAGGGGAAAGACCCAGTACTTC. The V call is TRBV13, the J call TRBJ2-5; maybe TRBD1 (6 bases). The CDR3 totals 14 residues. V lost 4 bases and J lost 6, with 15 bases in between. Per the germline V gene, CDR1 is PRHDT and CDR2 is FYEKMQ (reference sequence).

The table lists this clone with a few counts. The chain joins TRBV7-9 to TRBJ2-3, with D hard to call. Trimming pared 4 bases from V and 2 bases from J, leaving 13 bases between. This CDR3 comprises 15 residues. Per germline, CDR1 SEHNR and CDR2 FQNEAQ (reference sequence). CDR3 in DNA: TGTGCCAGCAGCTGGCGACTCTGGTCCACAGATACGCAGTATTTT. This gives the protein CASSWRLWSTDTQYF.

V gene TRBV7-9 combines with J gene TRBJ2-2, with D unclear. This CDR3 is 15 amino acids long. V dropped 7 bases and J dropped 4 bases, with 16 bases sitting between them. Per the germline V gene, CDR1 is SEHNR and CDR2 is FQNEAQ (reference sequence). The CDR3 here is CASTKQSAVTGELFF. The DNA for the CDR3 is TGTGCCAGCACCAAACAATCGGCGGTCACCGGGGAGCTGTTTTTT.

V usage is TRBV10-2 and J usage is TRBJ2-2; TRBD2 agrees at 7 bases. CDR1 is WSHSY and CDR2 is SAAADI in the germline V gene. The CDR3 runs 15 residues. Unmatched junction bases numbered 4, after V lost 2 bases and J lost 4 bases. The CDR3 here is CASSENLAATGELFF. Written as DNA, the CDR3 is TGCGCCAGCAGTGAGAACCTAGCGGCCACCGGGGAGCTGTTTTTT.

In this sample, this clone turned up a few times. The chain couples TRBV10-3 to TRBJ1-5, with 9 bases fitting TRBD1. Germline-derived CDR1 and CDR2 are ENHRY and SYGVKD. V shed 2 bases and J 6 bases; nucleotides not matched to a gene: 5. This CDR3 comprises 15 residues. CDR3 sequence: CAISEGQGFIQPQHF. The CDR3 coding sequence is TGTGCCATCAGTGAGGGACAGGGGTTCATTCAGCCCCAGCATTTT.

The V and J genes are TRBV10-2 and TRBJ2-7, with TRBD1 as a possible D gene (6 bases). CDR1 and CDR2 from the germline V gene are WSHSY and SAAADI. CDR3 length: 18 amino acids. The V end lost 0 bases, the J end lost 2 bases, and 20 bases lay between the germline ends. In DNA form, the CDR3 reads TGCGCCAGCAGTGAGTCTCCCGGCCAGGGGCCCAATCCCTACGAGCAGTACTTC. Its protein is CASSESPGQGPNPYEQYF.

The V and J genes are TRBV5-1 and TRBJ2-7; TRBD2 matches 13 bases. J was trimmed by 5 bases and V by 3 bases; bases with no gene match: 2. The CDR3 totals 14 residues. In germline, CDR1 is SGHRS, CDR2 YFSETQ. The CDR3 reads CASSSGLAGDEQYF. CDR3 nucleotide sequence: TGCGCCAGCAGCTCCGGACTAGCGGGAGACGAGCAGTACTTC.

The table lists this clone with a few counts. V usage is TRBV5-4 and J usage is TRBJ2-5; 10 bases align to TRBD2. CDR3 length: 15 amino acids. The junction had 12 bases not matched to a gene; V was cut back by 0 bases and J by 13 bases. CDR1 is SGHNT, CDR2 YYREEE, per germline (reference sequence). The CDR3: CASSLEGSGGLPRYF. In DNA, the CDR3 is TGTGCCAGCAGCTTGGAGGGTAGCGGGGGGCTCCCAAGGTACTTC.

The chain has TRBV4-2 and TRBJ2-6; a possible D gene is TRBD2 (6 bases). Germline V CDR1 and CDR2: LGHNA, YNFKEQ. The CDR3 is made up of 16 amino acids. The V end lost 2 bases, the J end lost 1 base, and 9 bases lay between the germline ends. As DNA, the CDR3 is TGTGCCAGCAGCCAACCCCTAGCGTCTGGGGCCAACGTCCTGACTTTC. Translation gives CASSQPLASGANVLTF.